The rows below give T cell receptor beta chains drawn from one sample of a study of T-cell memory formation after mild COVID-19. TCRdb called the 5' RACE reads again in MiXCR, with one record for every CDR3 protein. The sample lists some 150,000 distinct CDR3 sequences, approximately 5.7% seen once, with around 2% in the top ten. The sequenced material came from PBMCs or a T cell subset sorted from them (not recorded which). The receptors here all came from an adult woman who had mild COVID-19 (a few samples of this study predate the infection). Cell type and time point are not known. Both conserved end residues are part of each CDR3. Fields, in order: D gene, clone size, V gene, J gene, CDR3 DNA, CDR3 protein. D genes are given only for firm matches. For some rows the clone size is stated as once, few or many, or as a class when expanded; others skip it.

d_call: TRBD1; clone_size: few; v_call: TRBV7-8; j_call: TRBJ1-2; cdr3_nt: TGTGCCAGCAGCTTAGACTTACTGGGACAGGGGCTCTATGGCTACACCTTC; cdr3_aa: CASSLDLLGQGLYGYTF
d_call: TRBD2; clone_size: .; v_call: TRBV6-5; j_call: TRBJ2-7; cdr3_nt: TGTGCCAGCAGTGGGCGAGCCGGGACTAACATCTACGAGCAGTACTTC; cdr3_aa: CASSGRAGTNIYEQYF
d_call: TRBD2; clone_size: many; v_call: TRBV12-3/TRBV12-4; j_call: TRBJ2-2; cdr3_nt: TGTGCCAGCAGTTCCTGGATGGGACTAAACACCGGGGAGCTGTTTTTT; cdr3_aa: CASSSWMGLNTGELFF
d_call: .; clone_size: .; v_call: TRBV7-2; j_call: TRBJ2-7; cdr3_nt: TGTGCCAGCACCCCCGGGGGCGGGCTCCCCTACGAGCAGTACTTC; cdr3_aa: CASTPGGGLPYEQYF
d_call: TRBD2; clone_size: .; v_call: TRBV19; j_call: TRBJ2-1; cdr3_nt: TGTGCCAGTAGTTCGGGGGGGGCGGGGAATGAGCAGTTCTTC; cdr3_aa: CASSSGGAGNEQFF
d_call: TRBD2; clone_size: .; v_call: TRBV7-6; j_call: TRBJ2-3; cdr3_nt: TGTGCCAGCAGCCGAAGCGGGACTGGCAACACAGATACGCAGTATTTT; cdr3_aa: CASSRSGTGNTDTQYF
d_call: TRBD1; clone_size: few; v_call: TRBV19; j_call: TRBJ2-7; cdr3_nt: TGTGCCAGTAGCCTTACTGCCGGGACAGGGCCCTACGAGCAGTACTTC; cdr3_aa: CASSLTAGTGPYEQYF
d_call: TRBD2; clone_size: many; v_call: TRBV5-1; j_call: TRBJ2-5; cdr3_nt: TGCGCCAGCAGCTTTTTCCTAGCGGGGGGACAAGAGACCCAGTACTTC; cdr3_aa: CASSFFLAGGQETQYF
d_call: .; clone_size: many; v_call: TRBV4-1; j_call: TRBJ2-4; cdr3_nt: TGCGCCAGCAGCCAAGATAGACCGGCCAAAAACATTCAGTACTTC; cdr3_aa: CASSQDRPAKNIQYF
d_call: .; clone_size: many; v_call: TRBV10-3; j_call: TRBJ2-7; cdr3_nt: TGTGCCATCAGTGGATTGGTCCAGGGGTCCTACGAGCAGTACTTC; cdr3_aa: CAISGLVQGSYEQYF
d_call: .; clone_size: many; v_call: TRBV5-1; j_call: TRBJ2-7; cdr3_nt: TGCGCCAGCAGCTTGGACGGCTACGAGCAGTACTTC; cdr3_aa: CASSLDGYEQYF